A selection of T cell receptor beta chains follows, all from one sample in a study of CD8 T cells in Susac syndrome. TCRdb ran MiXCR on the immunoSEQ multiplex PCR reads and lists one entry per CDR3 protein. The repertoire holds about 100,000 distinct CDR3 sequences, with about 93% as singletons. The sample comprised CD8+ T cells from PBMCs. The source of these receptors is a human donor in good health. CDR3s include the opening cysteine and the closing phenylalanine or tryptophan. The order of the fields is clone size, D gene, J gene, V gene, CDR3 DNA, CDR3 protein. A D gene is named only where the DNA matches it firmly. Clone sizes are given selectively: once, few, many, or a class where the clone is expanded.

- - TRBJ2-7 TRBV4-1 TGCGCCAGCACCCCCGGGACGTCTACCTACGAGCAGTACTTC CASTPGTSTYEQYF
- TRBD2 TRBJ2-3 TRBV5-5 TGTGCCAGCAGCTTAGGACTAGCGGGGGTGTCAGATACGCAGTATTTT CASSLGLAGVSDTQYF
- TRBD2 TRBJ2-2 TRBV9 TGTGCCAGCAGCGGACCGGGACTAGCGGGGGGGAACACCGGGGAGCTGTTTTTT CASSGPGLAGGNTGELFF
- TRBD1 TRBJ2-1 TRBV11-2 TGTGCCAGCAGCTTAGGATCAGGGACAGGGAACAATGAGCAGTTCTTC CASSLGSGTGNNEQFF
- TRBD1 TRBJ1-5 TRBV27 TGTGCCAGCAGCTCGGACAGGGACTATCAGCCCCAGCATTTT CASSSDRDYQPQHF
- TRBD2 TRBJ2-3 TRBV20-1 TGCAGTGCTAGAAAACTAGCGGGGGGGCAAGTAGATACGCAGTATTTT CSARKLAGGQVDTQYF
- - TRBJ1-4 TRBV6-5 TGTGCCAGCAGTTACTCGACGGCGGCCGCAACTAATGAAAAACTGTTTTTT CASSYSTAAATNEKLFF
- - TRBJ2-3 TRBV11-2 TGTGCCAGCAGCTTATTGCCAGATACGCAGTATTTT CASSLLPDTQYF
- - TRBJ1-4 TRBV15 TGTGCCACCCGCGCGGCCGAAAAACTGTTTTTT CATRAAEKLFF
once - TRBJ2-3 TRBV7-2 TGTGCCAGCAGCTTAGTAGGGAGGACAGATACGCAGTATTTT CASSLVGRTDTQYF
- - TRBJ2-1 TRBV6-1 TGTGCCAGCAGTGATTCGTCAGGAGGATTCTATGAGCAGTTCTTC CASSDSSGGFYEQFF
- - TRBJ1-5 TRBV7-2 TGTGCCAGCAGCTTAGTATCAGCGGGGAATAGCAATCAGCCCCAGCATTTT CASSLVSAGNSNQPQHF
few - TRBJ2-7 TRBV20-1 TGCAGTGCTAGAGCGGCTGACTCCTACGAGCAGTACTTC CSARAADSYEQYF
- - TRBJ2-7 TRBV5-1 TGCGCCAGCAGCCCCTCGTCTTGGGACAACTCCTACGAGCAGTACTTC CASSPSSWDNSYEQYF
- TRBD2 TRBJ2-3 TRBV12-3/TRBV12-4 TGTGCCAGCCAGCGGGAGGGCACAGATACGCAGTATTTT CASQREGTDTQYF
- - TRBJ1-2 TRBV9 TGTGCCAGCAGCGTAGTATCCGGGGGCAATGGCTACACCTTC CASSVVSGGNGYTF
- - TRBJ2-2 TRBV25-1 TGTGCCAGCAGTGAACGTACGAACACCGGGGAGCTGTTTTTT CASSERTNTGELFF